One and the same sample provided the 22 T cell receptor beta chains below, sequenced in a study of T cell responses to AZD1222 COVID-19 vaccine. Some clones are missing from TCRdb's copy, which holds only in-frame ones; the method was immunoSEQ multiplex PCR. The repertoire has about 110,000 clones, roughly 84% of them found once; the top ten carry 9.4%. Here the sequenced sample was peripheral blood, taken on day 0 of AZD1222 vaccination. The receptors shown here come from an adult in good health.

The chain links TRBV28 to TRBJ2-7; D perhaps matches TRBD1 (5 bases). This CDR3 is 12 amino acids long. The V end lost 8 bases, the J end lost 2 bases, and 10 bases lay between the germline ends. Germline V gene data show CDR1 as MDHEN and CDR2 as SYDVKM. CDR3 residues: CASSRGPYEQYF. CDR3 sequence (DNA): TGTGCCAGCTCAAGGGGCCCCTACGAGCAGTACTTC.

The V call is TRBV9, the J call TRBJ1-1; D uncertain. V dropped 4 bases and J dropped 3 bases, with 13 bases sitting between them. The CDR3 loop spans 14 amino acids. In germline, CDR1 is SGDLS, CDR2 YYNGEE. The CDR3 nucleotides are TGTGCCAGCAGCTACGGATTGGATTACACTGAAGCTTTCTTT. Translating gives CASSYGLDYTEAFF.

V is TRBV30 and J is TRBJ1-5; D possibly corresponds to TRBD1 (6 bases). CDR1 and CDR2 from the germline V gene are GTSNPN and SVGIG (reference sequence). This CDR3 contains 14 residues. V was trimmed by 0 bases and J by 1 base, leaving 7 bases between them. The CDR3 bases are TGTGCCTGGAGTGTAGGGGGAAGCAATCAGCCCCAGCATTTT. It yields the protein CAWSVGGSNQPQHF. The full variable domain, rest sourced from reference TRBV30 and TRBJ1-5, is SQTIHQWPATLVQPVGSPLSLECTVEGTSNPNLYWYRQAAGRGLQLLFYSVGIGQISSEVPQNLSASRPQDRQFILSSKKLLLSDSGFYLCAWSVGGSNQPQHFGDGTRLSIL.

The chain is built from TRBV12-3 or TRBV12-4 and TRBJ2-7, with 9 bases identical to TRBD1. V lost 4 bases, J lost 7 bases, and 5 bases stayed unmatched. This CDR3 is built from 13 residues. The CDR3 region has the DNA TGTGCCAGCAGTTCCGGGACAGGGTTGGAGCAGTACTTC. This gives the protein CASSSGTGLEQYF.

This clone was seen a handful of times. The chain has TRBV5-1 and TRBJ1-1; 12 bases align to TRBD1. The CDR3 length is 14 residues. Trimming at V came to 6 bases and at J to 5 bases, leaving 5 bases not matched to a gene. Germline V CDR1 and CDR2: SGHRS, YFSETQ. CDR3 DNA sequence: TGCGCCAGCAAGGGACAGGGGGCGACTACTGAAGCTTTCTTT. As protein: CASKGQGATTEAFF.

This clone was seen a single time. This chain connects TRBV5-1 to TRBJ2-6, with D maybe TRBD1 (6 bases). This CDR3 is built from 18 residues. Germline CDR1 and CDR2: SGHRS and YFSETQ. V was cut by 4 bases and J by 2 bases, with 19 bases left in between. The CDR3 nucleotides read TGCGCCAGCAGCCTTTTTACCCCACAGGGAACTGGGGCCAACGTCCTGACTTTC. The encoded protein is CASSLFTPQGTGANVLTF.

This chain uses TRBV7-2 with TRBJ2-7; 9 bases match TRBD2. The germline V gene has CDR1 SGHTA and CDR2 FQGNSA. J lost 3 bases, V lost 5 bases, and 17 bases had no gene match. This CDR3 comprises 18 residues. The CDR3 nucleotides are TGTGCCAGCAGCCCCCGACTAGCGGTCGGAGGGGAGGGCTACGAGCAGTACTTC. Translation gives CASSPRLAVGGEGYEQYF.

The genes are TRBV28 and TRBJ1-1, with 8 bases matching TRBD1. Germline loops: CDR1 MDHEN, CDR2 SYDVKM. This CDR3 has 15 amino acids. Unmatched junction bases numbered 7, after V lost 6 bases and J lost 1 base. In DNA, the CDR3 is TGTGCCAGCAGAATGACAGGGGCGGGGAACACTGAAGCTTTCTTT. Translation: CASRMTGAGNTEAFF.

The chain joins TRBV24-1 to TRBJ2-1, with 8 nucleotides matching TRBD1. This CDR3 contains 15 residues. Germline V gene lookup returns CDR1 KGHDR and CDR2 SFDVKD. V lost 3 bases, J lost 8 bases, and 8 bases stayed unmatched. CDR3 amino acids: CATSDLGRGQDEQFF. CDR3 bases: TGTGCCACCAGTGATCTCGGCAGGGGGCAGGATGAGCAGTTCTTC.

As DNA, the CDR3 is TGTGCCAGCAGTGAGAACGGACGGATGAACACTGAAGCTTTCTTT. It specifies CASSENGRMNTEAFF. This rearrangement joins TRBV2 to TRBJ1-1, with D unresolved. The CDR3 extends over 15 amino acids. The germline CDR1 and CDR2 sequences are SNHLY and FYNNEI. V gave up 3 bases and J gave up 0 bases, with 11 bases separating them.

The rearrangement joins TRBV7-2 to TRBJ1-1; 8 bases map to TRBD1. After removal of 4 bases from V and 11 bases from J, the junction contained 6 bases not matched to a gene. CDR3 length: 12 amino acids. From germline, CDR1 is SGHTA and CDR2 FQGNSA. The DNA for the CDR3 is TGTGCCAGCAGCTCCGGGGACAGGAGGGCTTTCTTT. Residues: CASSSGDRRAFF.

There are a few counts of this clone. The J gene is TRBJ1-2, the V gene TRBV6-5, with no clear D. The CDR3 sequence is 13 residues long. Per germline, CDR1 MNHEY and CDR2 SVGAGI. V gave up 2 bases and J gave up 2 bases, with 6 bases separating them. DNA of the CDR3: TGTGCCAGCAGTTACGCCGGGAACTATGGCTACACCTTC. Its protein is CASSYAGNYGYTF.

This rearrangement joins TRBV7-3 to TRBJ1-2; D ambiguous. Germline V lookup: CDR1 SGHTA, CDR2 FQGTGA. Between the trimmed V and J ends, which lost 5 bases and 2 bases, there was a span of 9 bases. The CDR3 loop spans 13 amino acids. The CDR3 DNA reads as TGTGCCAGCAGCCTGGGGTGGAACTATGGCTACACCTTC. It codes for CASSLGWNYGYTF. Together with reference TRBV7-3 and TRBJ1-2, the CDR3 gives the full variable domain: GAGVSQTPSNKVTEKGKYVELRCDPISGHTALYWYRQSLGQGPEFLIYFQGTGAADDSGLPNDRFFAVRPEGSVSTLKIQRTERGDSAVYLCASSLGWNYGYTFGSGTRLTVV.

The V call is TRBV6-5, the J call TRBJ2-5; D is unresolved. The V gene's germline CDR1 is MNHEY and CDR2 SVGAGI. Between the trimmed V and J ends, which lost 7 bases and 3 bases, there was a span of 12 bases. This CDR3 has 13 residues. Here the CDR3 DNA reads TGTGCCAGCACTGTGACAAGGAAAGAGACCCAGTACTTC. It yields the protein CASTVTRKETQYF.

V usage is TRBV5-1 and J usage is TRBJ2-1, with 9 positions matching TRBD2. CDR3 size: 16 residues. Germline CDR1 SGHRS, CDR2 YFSETQ. J was trimmed by 4 bases and V by 2 bases; bases with no gene match: 7. The CDR3 coding sequence is TGCGCCAGCAGCTTCTCCGGGACTAGCAAATACAATGAGCAGTTCTTC. Translated, it gives CASSFSGTSKYNEQFF.

This chain links TRBV27 with TRBJ2-7; D unclear. CDR3 length equals 13 residues. Germline loops: CDR1 MNHEY, CDR2 SMNVEV (reference sequence). V was pared by 5 bases and J by 5 bases, with 13 bases between. The CDR3 nucleotides are TGTGCCAGCAGTCCCTTAATACCGCACGAGCAGTACTTC. This encodes CASSPLIPHEQYF.

The chain carries TRBV4-1 and TRBJ1-2; TRBD1 is a possible D gene (5 bases). Trimming removed 5 bases from V and 3 bases from J, with 19 bases in between. Per germline, CDR1 MGHRA and CDR2 YSYEKL. CDR3 length equals 16 residues. The DNA for the CDR3 is TGCGCCAGCAGCAGGGGACGGTCATCGAAGGACTATGGCTACACCTTC. Translation gives CASSRGRSSKDYGYTF.

The chain carries TRBV7-2 and TRBJ1-3; D unresolved. V was pared by 3 bases and J by 2 bases, with 14 bases between. Germline lookup yields CDR1 SGHTA and CDR2 FQGNSA. The CDR3 is 16 residues long. CDR3 protein: CASSFRNSYAGNTIYF. For the CDR3, the DNA is TGTGCCAGCAGCTTTAGGAACAGCTATGCTGGAAACACCATATATTTT. The variable domain in full, with the rest retrieved from reference TRBV7-2 and TRBJ1-3, is GAGVSQSPSNKVTEKGKDVELRCDPISGHTALYWYRQSLGQGLEFLIYFQGNSAPDKSGLPSDRFSAERTGGSVSTLTIQRTQQEDSAVYLCASSFRNSYAGNTIYFGEGSWLTVV.

This clone was found a few times. The rearrangement joins TRBV18 to TRBJ2-1; 11 bases map to TRBD2. V was pared by 0 bases and J by 7 bases, with 5 bases of the junction left unmatched. Germline values: CDR1 KGHSH, CDR2 LQKENI. The length of the CDR3 is 16 residues. CDR3 bases: TGTGCCAGCTCACCACCTAGACTAGCGGGGCGGAATGAGCAGTTCTTC. It is translated as CASSPPRLAGRNEQFF. Drawing the rest from reference TRBV18 and TRBJ2-1, the complete variable domain is NAGVMQNPRHLVRRRGQEARLRCSPMKGHSHVYWYRQLPEEGLKFMVYLQKENIIDESGMPKERFSAEFPKEGPSILRIQQVVRGDSAAYFCASSPPRLAGRNEQFFGPGTRLTVL.

This clone was counted between two and nine times. J is TRBJ1-1 and V is TRBV11-3; D unclear. V lost 4 bases, J lost 3 bases, and 9 bases lay in between. Germline values: CDR1 SGHNT, CDR2 YENEEA. There are 13 residues in the CDR3. As DNA, the CDR3 is TGTGCCAGCAGCTCTTTAGGAGACACTGAAGCTTTCTTT. Protein sequence: CASSSLGDTEAFF. Complete variable domain (other parts from reference TRBV11-3 and TRBJ1-1): EAGVVQSPRYKIIEKKQPVAFWCNPISGHNTLYWYLQNLGQGPELLIRYENEEAVDDSQLPKDRFSAERLKGVDSTLKIQPAELGDSAVYLCASSSLGDTEAFFGQGTRLTVV.

On this clone itself: An end of the junction does not agree with germline; a read error may underlie this. J is TRBJ2-7 and V is TRBV6-6; TRBD2 matches at 8 bases. Germline V gene sequence: CDR1 MNHNY, CDR2 SVGAGI (reference sequence). The CDR3 loop spans 14 amino acids. CDR3 nucleotide sequence: TGTGCCAGCAGTTCCGGCTTGGCGGGAGGAGGGTACGGGTTC. Its protein is CASSSGLAGGGYGF.

The CDR3: CASSKARRVSSYNEQFF. As DNA, the CDR3 is TGTGCCAGCAGCAAAGCTCGCAGGGTGAGCTCCTACAATGAGCAGTTCTTC. This chain joins TRBV21-1 and TRBJ2-1; TRBD1 is the table's D call, not checked against the DNA. TRBV21-1 is a recognized pseudogene. The CDR3 loop spans 17 amino acids.